Here is one T cell receptor (beta chain) with its context. Its antigen is unidentified. Alongside a J-beta primer mix, a sample-barcoded 5' primer served in a second PCR lasting roughly 6 to 11 cycles. TCRdb passed the 5' RACE reads through MiXCR, listing each CDR3 protein once. The sample records 1.5 million to 2 million distinct CDR3 sequences, roughly 28% being singletons. The V gene's germline CDR1 is SGHNT and CDR2 YENEEA. V was clipped by 4 bases and J by 13 bases; unmatched bases: 11. This CDR3 is 16 amino acids long. The sample belongs to a study of blood T cells in healthy people across ages. Looking at the study overall: Template switching recovered approximately one barcoded beta molecule for every two T cells.

Study results and caveats: Observed TCR beta diversity per million T cells went down as age went up. This fall followed a roughly linear course with age. Greater diversity and more naive CD4+ cells were seen in long-lived donors than in aged donors.

Every sample gave at least 5.5 micrograms of total RNA when it was extracted. The sequenced material came from blood. The sequence came from a woman between 25 and 40 years old in good health. This chain links TRBV11-3 with TRBJ2-4; 15 bases are a match to TRBD2. This CDR3 is CASSSGTSGRLNEQYF. CDR3 DNA: TGTGCCAGCAGCTCGGGGACTAGCGGGAGGTTGAATGAGCAGTACTTC.